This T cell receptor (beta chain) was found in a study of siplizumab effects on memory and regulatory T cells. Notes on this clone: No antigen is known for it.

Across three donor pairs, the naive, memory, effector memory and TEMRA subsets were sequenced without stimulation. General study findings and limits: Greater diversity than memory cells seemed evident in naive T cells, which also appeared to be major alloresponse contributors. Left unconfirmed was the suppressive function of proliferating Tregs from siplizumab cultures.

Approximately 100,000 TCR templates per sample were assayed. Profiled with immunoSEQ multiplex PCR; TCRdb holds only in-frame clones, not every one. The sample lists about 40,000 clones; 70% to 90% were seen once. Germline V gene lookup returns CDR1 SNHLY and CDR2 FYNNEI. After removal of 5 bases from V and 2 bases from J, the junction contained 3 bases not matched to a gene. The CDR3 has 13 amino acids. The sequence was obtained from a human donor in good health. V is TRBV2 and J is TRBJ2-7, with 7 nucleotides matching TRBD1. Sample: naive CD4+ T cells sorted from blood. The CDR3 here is CASSKGGTYEQYF. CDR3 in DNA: TGTGCCAGCAGTAAAGGGGGCACCTACGAGCAGTACTTC. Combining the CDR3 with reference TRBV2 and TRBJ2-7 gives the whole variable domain EPEVTQTPSHQVTQMGQEVILRCVPISNHLYFYWYRQILGQKVEFLVSFYNNEISEKSEIFDDQFSVERPDGSNFTLKIRSTKLEDSAMYFCASSKGGTYEQYFGPGTRLTVT.